This record concerns one T cell receptor beta chain sequence. This sample is drawn from a study of blood T cells in healthy people across ages. Primed by a sample-barcoded 5' primer and a J-beta primer mix, a second PCR proceeded for about 7 to 11 cycles. TCRdb reprocessed the 5' RACE reads with MiXCR, giving one entry per CDR3 protein. The data contain some 860,000 distinct CDR3 sequences, more than 50% of them singletons. The CDR3 length is 15 residues. Trimming stripped 3 bases from V and 0 bases from J, with 9 bases between. This TCR was recovered from a man aged 35 to 55 in good health. What was sequenced was blood. The J gene is TRBJ1-5, the V gene TRBV12-3 or TRBV12-4; no reliable D call. In DNA, the CDR3 is TGTGCCAGCAGTTTGTACGGCATTAGCAATCAGCCCCAGCATTTT. Encoded protein: CASSLYGISNQPQHF.